This T cell receptor (beta chain) was sequenced in a study of CD8+CD57+ T cells in acquired aplastic anemia. The CDR3 totals 12 residues. Trimming left V 8 bases short and J 4 bases short, with 14 bases between. Germline loops: CDR1 DFQATT, CDR2 SNEGSKA (reference sequence). Whoever was chosen for sequencing had shown CD8+CD57+ cell expansion by flow cytometry. Genomic DNA was employed as the template in profiling TCR beta VDJ and CDR3. TCRdb processed the reads anew with MiXCR; each CDR3 protein has one entry. Counted here are approximately 160,000 distinct CDR3 sequences, roughly 50% occurring once; the ten biggest clones make up under 3.5%.

This receptor was taken from a human donor with aplastic anemia. Sequencing used sorted CD4+, CD8+, or CD8+CD57+ T cells (not recorded which) from PBMCs. This chain joins TRBV20-1 and TRBJ2-5, with D possibly TRBD2 on 6 matching bases. The CDR3 here is CSYDNGGETQYF. CDR3 nucleotide sequence: TGCAGTTACGATAACGGGGGAGAGACCCAGTACTTC.